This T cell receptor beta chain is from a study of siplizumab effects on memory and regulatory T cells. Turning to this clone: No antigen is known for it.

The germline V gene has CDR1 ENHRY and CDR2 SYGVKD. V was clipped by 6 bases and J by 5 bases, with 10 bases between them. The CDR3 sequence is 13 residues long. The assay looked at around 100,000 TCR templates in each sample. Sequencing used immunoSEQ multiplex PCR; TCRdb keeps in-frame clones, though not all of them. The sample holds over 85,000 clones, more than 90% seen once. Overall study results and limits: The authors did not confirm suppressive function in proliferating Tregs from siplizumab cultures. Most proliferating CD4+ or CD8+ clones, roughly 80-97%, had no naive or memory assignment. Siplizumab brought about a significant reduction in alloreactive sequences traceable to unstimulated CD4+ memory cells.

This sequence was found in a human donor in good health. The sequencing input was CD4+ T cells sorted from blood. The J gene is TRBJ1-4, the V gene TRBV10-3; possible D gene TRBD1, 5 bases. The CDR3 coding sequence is TGTGCCATCAGGCCGGGACTAAATGAAAAACTGTTTTTT. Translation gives CAIRPGLNEKLFF.